This entry lists 22 T cell receptor beta chains sequenced from one sample in a study of blood T cell repertoires in COVID-19. The repertoire was sequenced with immunoSEQ multiplex PCR; TCRdb's copy has only in-frame clones and lacks some. The repertoire holds around 100,000 clones, around four fifths seen once, with about 12% in the top ten. Material: peripheral blood. The receptors were gathered from a woman between 65 and 79 years old with acute or convalescent COVID-19.

This rearrangement joins TRBV11-2 to TRBJ2-7; TRBD2 is a possible D gene (5 bases). Germline CDR1 is SGHAT and CDR2 is FQNNGV. Trimming pared 2 bases from V and 7 bases from J, leaving 15 bases between. This CDR3 comprises 14 residues. CDR3 in amino acids: CASSLRTASGEQYV. In DNA, the CDR3 is TGTGCCAGCAGCTTACGAACGGCTTCGGGGGAGCAGTACGTC.

The J gene is TRBJ1-5, the V gene TRBV3-1 (or the pseudogene TRBV3-2); weak D call: TRBD1 (6 bases). Per germline, CDR1 LGHDT and CDR2 YNNKEL (reference sequence). The V end lost 0 bases, the J end lost 0 bases, and 15 bases lay between the germline ends. The CDR3 is 18 residues long. The CDR3 DNA reads TGTGCCAGCAGCCAAGATTTTGCAGGACAGAATAGCAATCAGCCCCAGCATTTT. Amino acid sequence: CASSQDFAGQNSNQPQHF.

J is TRBJ2-7 and V is TRBV9; 7 bases align to TRBD1. Trimming removed 0 bases from V and 6 bases from J; junction bases left unmatched: 9. CDR1 and CDR2 (germline): SGDLS, YYNGEE. This CDR3 is built from 15 residues. The CDR3 DNA reads TGTGCCAGCAGCGTAGCAAGGGGGCCCAGGGGCGAGCAGTACTTC. It translates to CASSVARGPRGEQYF. Full variable domain (remainder filled in from reference TRBV9 and TRBJ2-7): DSGVTQTPKHLITATGQRVTLRCSPRSGDLSVYWYQQSLDQGLQFLIQYYNGEERAKGNILERFSAQQFPDLHSELNLSSLELGDSALYFCASSVARGPRGEQYFGPGTRLTVT.

J is TRBJ2-1 and V is TRBV6-5; TRBD2 aligns across 8 bases. The length of the CDR3 is 14 residues. The J segment lost 5 bases and the V segment lost 6 bases, leaving 6 bases of the junction unmatched. Germline loops: CDR1 MNHEY, CDR2 SVGAGI. The CDR3 nucleotides are TGTGCCAGCAGGGCCGGGGGGGGAAACAATGAGCAGTTCTTC. Its translation is CASRAGGGNNEQFF.

CDR3 loop: CASSLKGRLGTSGSDTQYF. DNA for the CDR3: TGTGCCAGCAGCTTAAAGGGTCGTCTGGGGACTAGCGGATCGGATACGCAGTATTTT. The chain links TRBV7-9 to TRBJ2-3; 11 bases map to TRBD2. Germline trimming cut 2 bases from V and 6 bases from J; bases unmatched to any gene: 16. From germline, CDR1 is SEHNR and CDR2 FQNEAQ (reference sequence). The CDR3 has 19 amino acids.

The CDR3 protein is CASNGFPNTGELFF. In DNA, the CDR3 is TGTGCCAGTAACGGGTTCCCTAACACCGGGGAGCTGTTTTTT. The chain recombines TRBV19 with TRBJ2-2, with D hard to call. V lost 7 bases to trimming and J lost 2 bases, with 11 bases between them. In germline, CDR1 is LNHDA, CDR2 SQIVND (reference sequence). The length of the CDR3 is 14 residues. Combining the CDR3 with reference TRBV19 and TRBJ2-2 gives the whole variable domain DGGITQSPKYLFRKEGQNVTLSCEQNLNHDAMYWYRQDPGQGLRLIYYSQIVNDFQKGDIAEGYSVSREKKESFPLTVTSAQKNPTAFYLCASNGFPNTGELFFGEGSRLTVL.

This rearrangement joins TRBV19 to TRBJ2-2; D unresolved. CDR1 and CDR2 (germline): LNHDA, SQIVND (reference sequence). The CDR3 is made up of 14 amino acids. With 4 bases removed from V and 4 bases from J, the gap between germline ends came to 10 bases. The CDR3 DNA reads as TGTGCCAGTAGTAATGGGCAAACCACCGGGGAGCTGTTTTTT. Its translation: CASSNGQTTGELFF.

The chain combines TRBV30 with TRBJ2-7; 7 positions agree with TRBD2. The length of the CDR3 is 13 residues. The germline gives CDR1 GTSNPN, CDR2 SVGIG (reference sequence). The V and J ends lost 4 bases and 0 bases, in that order; junction bases with no gene match: 3. CDR3 nucleotides: TGTGCCTGGAACGGGGGGAACTCCTACGAGCAGTACTTC. This codes for CAWNGGNSYEQYF.

The rearrangement joins TRBV30 to TRBJ1-2, with TRBD1 as a possible D gene (6 bases). Per the germline V gene, CDR1 is GTSNPN and CDR2 is SVGIG (reference sequence). Trimming cost V 2 bases and J 4 bases, with 17 bases left between them. This CDR3 has 15 residues. Here the CDR3 reads CAWSPRGTGPYGYTF. CDR3 nucleotides: TGTGCCTGGAGTCCGAGGGGGACGGGACCCTATGGCTACACCTTC. Combining the CDR3 with reference TRBV30 and TRBJ1-2 gives the whole variable domain SQTIHQWPATLVQPVGSPLSLECTVEGTSNPNLYWYRQAAGRGLQLLFYSVGIGQISSEVPQNLSASRPQDRQFILSSKKLLLSDSGFYLCAWSPRGTGPYGYTFGSGTRLTVV.

The chain combines TRBV28 with TRBJ1-1; D possibly corresponds to TRBD1 (5 bases). There are 14 residues in the CDR3. Germline CDR1 reads MDHEN; CDR2 reads SYDVKM. Trimming shortened V by 1 base and J by 4 bases, and 10 bases separated the two germline ends. The CDR3 DNA reads as TGTGCCAGCAGTTTATTCAGGGTTACCACTGAAGCTTTCTTT. Translation: CASSLFRVTTEAFF.

This chain connects TRBV27 to TRBJ1-2; D may be TRBD1 (5 bases). The CDR3 totals 15 residues. The V end lost 1 base, the J end lost 4 bases, and 13 bases lay between the germline ends. Germline CDR1 is MNHEY and CDR2 is SMNVEV (reference sequence). The CDR3 DNA sequence: TGTGCCAGCAGTTTATTCGGGGGGGGTCCCTATGGCTACACCTTC. It encodes CASSLFGGGPYGYTF.

This clone was seen a single time. The rearrangement joins TRBV10-3 to TRBJ1-1, with 8 nucleotides matching TRBD1. Trimming cost V 3 bases and J 1 base; bases outside gene matches: 7. Germline values: CDR1 ENHRY, CDR2 SYGVKD. This CDR3 has 16 residues. CDR3 region: CAISDLRTGKNTEAFF. In nucleotides, the CDR3 is TGTGCCATCAGTGACCTCCGGACAGGGAAGAACACTGAAGCTTTCTTT.

The chain links TRBV6-6 to TRBJ2-2; 9 bases are shared with TRBD1. Germline CDR1 reads MNHNY; CDR2 reads SVGAGI (reference sequence). The CDR3 consists of 16 residues. V was clipped by 5 bases and J by 4 bases; unmatched bases: 8. The CDR3: CASSRGTGRVTGELFF. CDR3 nucleotide sequence: TGTGCCAGCAGTAGGGGGACAGGGAGGGTCACCGGGGAGCTGTTTTTT.

The gene calls are TRBV7-3 and TRBJ1-1; D gene unclear. Trimming stripped 5 bases from V and 7 bases from J, with 17 bases between. There are 14 residues in the CDR3. Germline CDR1 and CDR2: SGHTA and FQGTGA. In nucleotides, the CDR3 is TGTGCCAGCAGCCCACAACCGGGAACGGGTGAAGCTTTCTTT. This translates into CASSPQPGTGEAFF.

The V and J genes are TRBV6-2 or TRBV6-3 and TRBJ1-2; D unclear. Trimming stripped 2 bases from V and 4 bases from J, with 8 bases between. CDR3 length: 13 residues. Germline V gene data show CDR1 as MNHEY and CDR2 as SVGEGT. As DNA, the CDR3 is TGTGCCAGCAGTTACGAGGGATTCTATGGCTACACCTTC. Its protein is CASSYEGFYGYTF.

This chain links TRBV27 with TRBJ1-5; a weak D match, TRBD1 (5 bases). Germline V lookup: CDR1 MNHEY, CDR2 SMNVEV (reference sequence). The V end was cut by 4 bases, the J end by 7 bases, with 8 bases between. This CDR3 comprises 12 residues. The CDR3 loop is CASSSQGQPQHF. The CDR3 region has the DNA TGTGCCAGCAGTTCCCAGGGACAGCCCCAGCATTTT.

The chain recombines TRBV27 with TRBJ2-1, with D possibly matching TRBD2 (5 bases). Germline V gives CDR1 MNHEY, CDR2 SMNVEV (reference sequence). Trimming took 6 bases from V and 6 from J, leaving 21 bases between them. This CDR3 spans 16 amino acids. This chain's CDR3 is CASRRSPGSPFNEQFF. The CDR3 DNA follows: TGTGCCAGCAGAAGATCACCGGGGTCCCCTTTCAATGAGCAGTTCTTC.

The DNA of the CDR3 is TGTGCCTGGACCGGGGGGGCAGGGGTCCTAGAGACCCAGTACTTC. Its translation is CAWTGGAGVLETQYF. The rearrangement links TRBV30 to TRBJ2-5, with TRBD2 matching over 8 bases. The CDR3 runs to 15 residues. Germline V CDR1 and CDR2: GTSNPN, SVGIG (reference sequence). The V and J ends lost 4 bases and 4 bases, in that order; junction bases with no gene match: 11.

This clone was counted between two and nine times. The V gene is TRBV6-1, the J gene TRBJ1-1; no definite D call. V shed 5 bases and J shed 1 base, with 11 bases lying between them. Germline V gene data show CDR1 as MNHNS and CDR2 as SASEGT. This CDR3 spans 14 amino acids. The CDR3 DNA is TGTGCCAGCAGTTATCCCGAGGGGAACACTGAAGCTTTCTTT. It is translated as CASSYPEGNTEAFF.

This clone was picked up a small number of times. This chain joins TRBV7-8 and TRBJ2-3; maybe TRBD2 (6 bases). V lost 8 bases, J lost 7 bases, and 16 bases lay in between. Germline V lookup: CDR1 SGHVS, CDR2 FQNEAQ. The CDR3 has 13 amino acids. This CDR3 is CASQRRDGYTQYF. In DNA, the CDR3 is TGTGCCAGCCAACGGAGGGACGGCTATACGCAGTATTTT.

This sequence joins TRBV5-1 and TRBJ1-2; maybe TRBD1 (6 bases). Looked up from germline, CDR1 is SGHRS and CDR2 is YFSETQ. Trimming shortened V by 6 bases and J by 8 bases, and 17 bases separated the two germline ends. CDR3 length: 13 residues. CDR3 sequence reads: CASNKDSLPGYTF. In nucleotides, the CDR3 is TGCGCCAGCAACAAGGACAGTCTGCCGGGCTACACCTTC.

This chain links TRBV11-2 with TRBJ2-1; 8 nucleotides line up with TRBD1. With 3 bases clipped from V and 2 bases from J, the junction kept 6 bases outside the gene matches. This CDR3 contains 16 residues. Germline values: CDR1 SGHAT, CDR2 FQNNGV. The CDR3 loop is CASSFRGRGTYNEQFF. CDR3 nucleotide sequence: TGTGCCAGCAGCTTCAGGGGGCGAGGGACCTACAATGAGCAGTTCTTC.